Within the sample, the clone carrying this TCR beta chain is medium-sized (0.01 to 0.1%). As yet, its antigen is unknown. The Oncomine TCR Beta short-read assay generated sequence data from the DNA of cultured CD4+ T cells. In TCRdb, the PCR reads were re-called with MiXCR into one record per CDR3 protein. This table holds about 17,000 distinct CDR3 sequences, less than 50% found once. In germline, CDR1 is SGHTA, CDR2 FQGNSA. The CDR3 totals 13 residues. Between the trimmed V and J ends, which lost 1 base and 0 bases, there was a span of 3 bases. The record originates from a study of vaccination and CD4 T cells after COVID-19. Study at large: Median time from COVID diagnosis to post-COVID sampling was 100 to 130 days (35 to 161).

Treatment denoted: approximately nine-day PBMC culture with coronavirus spike peptide pools or control peptides (ViraFEST assay). This clonotype was sampled from a human donor who had recovered from COVID-19. This sample comprised CD4+ T cells from blood, cultured in vitro, obtained before SARS-CoV-2 vaccination. V and J are TRBV7-2 and TRBJ1-1; D gene uncertain. The CDR3 reads CASSLVVNTEAFF. CDR3 DNA sequence: TGTGCCAGCAGCTTAGTGGTGAACACTGAAGCTTTCTTT.